The clone carrying this TCR beta chain has just a few counts. Antigen unknown. This table comes from immunoSEQ multiplex PCR, and its TCRdb copy is limited to in-frame clones, with some not included. The table includes around 300,000 clones, approximately 86% detected once. The junction had 1 base not matched to a gene; V was cut back by 3 bases and J by 8 bases. The CDR3 length is 13 residues. The germline V gene has CDR1 KGHSH and CDR2 LQKENI. The data belong to a study of cytomegalovirus exposure and HLA in healthy donors. Points from the study as a whole: The authors listed 164 TCR beta chains as cytomegalovirus-associated.

Source material: PBMCs. The sequence came from a woman aged 18 to 35 in good health and CMV-seronegative. The chain employs TRBV18 and TRBJ2-1, with 10 bases that match TRBD1. The CDR3 protein is CASSPGTGDEQFF. The CDR3, as DNA: TGTGCCAGCTCACCCGGGACAGGGGATGAGCAGTTCTTC.